This T cell receptor beta chain was captured by sequencing in a study of shared clonotypes between healthy human individuals. Germline V gives CDR1 SGHRS, CDR2 YFSETQ. The V segment lost 4 bases and the J segment 7 bases; nucleotides outside the gene matches: 12. This CDR3 region has 17 residues. This clone was found once. The antigen remains undetermined. Some clones are missing from TCRdb's copy, which holds only in-frame ones; the method was immunoSEQ multiplex PCR. The sample includes 1.4 million or so clones, 98% to 99% of them seen just once. Overall study findings and caveats: Clonotypes that were shared across a handful of donors made up 4% to 6% of naive CD4 clonotypes.

The rearrangement joins TRBV5-1 to TRBJ2-1, with 12 bases that match TRBD2. Sequencing was carried out using naive CD4+ T cells sorted from blood. Subset reported: CD45RA+ positively selected. This TCR was sampled from a man under 40 in good health. CDR3 coding DNA: TGCGCCAGCAGCCTACGACTAGCGGGGGAACGAAATAATGAGCAGTTCTTC. This translates into CASSLRLAGERNNEQFF.